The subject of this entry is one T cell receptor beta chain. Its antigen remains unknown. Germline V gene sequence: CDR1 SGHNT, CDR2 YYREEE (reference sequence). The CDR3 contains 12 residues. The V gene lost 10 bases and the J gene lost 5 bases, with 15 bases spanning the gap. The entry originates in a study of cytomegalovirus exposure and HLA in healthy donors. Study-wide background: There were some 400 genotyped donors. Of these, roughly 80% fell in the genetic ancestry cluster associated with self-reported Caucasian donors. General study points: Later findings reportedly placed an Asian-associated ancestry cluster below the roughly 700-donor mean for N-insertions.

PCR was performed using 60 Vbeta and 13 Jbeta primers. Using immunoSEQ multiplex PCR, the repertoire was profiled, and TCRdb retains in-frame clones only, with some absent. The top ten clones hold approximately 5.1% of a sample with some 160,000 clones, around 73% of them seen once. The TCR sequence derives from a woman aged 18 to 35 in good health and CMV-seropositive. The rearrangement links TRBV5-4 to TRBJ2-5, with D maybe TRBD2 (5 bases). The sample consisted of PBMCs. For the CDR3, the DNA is TGTGCCGGTATGAGGGCTGGCGAGACCCAGTACTTC. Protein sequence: CAGMRAGETQYF. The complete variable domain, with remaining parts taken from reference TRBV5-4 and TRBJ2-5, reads ETGVTQSPTHLIKTRGQQVTLRCSSQSGHNTVSWYQQALGQGPQFIFQYYREEENGRGNFPPRFSGLQFPNYSSELNVNALELDDSALYLCAGMRAGETQYFGPGTRLLVL.